This passage covers 19 T cell receptor beta chains from one sample sequenced in a study of CD8 T cells in ankylosing spondylitis. Study-wide findings and caveats: Seemingly distinctive of ankylosing spondylitis blood was a TCR beta motif formed by eight highly homologous variants.

TCRdb independently ran MiXCR on the 5' RACE reads; one entry per CDR3 protein. This table holds a few hundred thousand distinct CDR3 sequences, approximately 20% found once. These receptors have no known antigen. Sequences were obtained from blood, either unsorted or a sorted T cell fraction (not recorded which). The receptors shown here come from a male donor with ankylosing spondylitis.

This clonotype showed up just a few times. V is TRBV10-3 and J is TRBJ2-1; D unclear. V lost 5 bases to trimming and J lost 7 bases, with 9 bases between them. There are 12 residues in the CDR3. CDR1 and CDR2 (germline): ENHRY, SYGVKD. The CDR3 coding sequence is TGTGCCATCAGTAATAACGGGAATGAGCAGTTCTTC. It encodes CAISNNGNEQFF.

The V gene is TRBV20-1, the J gene TRBJ2-2; D call uncertain. CDR3 length: 16 amino acids. CDR1 DFQATT and CDR2 SNEGSKA come from the germline V gene (reference sequence). Trimming pared 5 bases from V and 3 bases from J, leaving 19 bases between. The CDR3 here is CSACLFSPGDTGELFF. The CDR3 DNA reads TGCAGTGCTTGCCTATTCTCGCCCGGAGACACCGGGGAGCTGTTTTTT.

This clonotype has only one observation. The chain employs TRBV5-5 and TRBJ2-7, with D possibly being TRBD2 (6 bases). Germline V gene data show CDR1 as SGHKS and CDR2 as YYEKEE (reference sequence). The CDR3 totals 11 residues. The V end lost 6 bases, the J end lost 5 bases, and 9 bases lay between the germline ends. The CDR3 nucleotides are TGTGCCAGCACCCCGGGGGACGAGCAGTACTTC. The encoded protein is CASTPGDEQYF.

V gene TRBV4-1 combines with J gene TRBJ2-2; the D gene could be TRBD1 or TRBD2 (5 bases each). Germline V lookup: CDR1 MGHRA, CDR2 YSYEKL. The V end was cut by 3 bases, the J end by 4 bases, with 15 bases between. This CDR3 comprises 16 residues. This CDR3 reads CASSQAGTPGTGELFF. In DNA form, the CDR3 reads TGCGCCAGCAGCCAGGCCGGGACCCCGGGCACCGGGGAGCTGTTTTTT.

The chain recombines TRBV4-1 with TRBJ2-3; 10 bases map to TRBD1. J gave up 2 bases and V 4 bases, and 9 bases lay outside the gene matches. The CDR3 has 17 amino acids. The germline V gene encodes CDR1 MGHRA and CDR2 YSYEKL. The CDR3 DNA follows: TGCGCCAGCAGCCGGAAGGGGACAGGGGCCTCCACAGATACGCAGTATTTT. Protein: CASSRKGTGASTDTQYF.

The chain has TRBV27 and TRBJ2-7; D is possibly TRBD1 (6 bases). V gave up 5 bases and J gave up 3 bases, with 17 bases separating them. The CDR3 covers 15 residues. Germline CDR1 reads MNHEY; CDR2 reads SMNVEV (reference sequence). The CDR3 region is CASSGTRGQNYEQYF. The CDR3 coding sequence is TGTGCCAGCAGTGGAACCAGGGGACAAAACTACGAGCAGTACTTC.

This chain links TRBV7-9 with TRBJ2-4; D unresolved. The V gene's germline CDR1 is SEHNR and CDR2 FQNEAQ (reference sequence). The V and J ends lost 0 bases and 9 bases respectively, with 12 bases between them. The CDR3 sequence is 14 residues long. The CDR3 protein is CASSLALSSGIQYF. CDR3 nucleotide sequence: TGTGCCAGCAGCTTAGCGCTTTCCTCGGGCATTCAGTACTTC.

The chain combines TRBV5-1 with TRBJ1-1; 9 nucleotides line up with TRBD1. Germline CDR1 and CDR2: SGHRS and YFSETQ. The CDR3 runs 14 residues. V gave up 3 bases and J gave up 4 bases; unmatched junction bases: 4. The CDR3 loop is CASSYRDRVTEAFF. CDR3 sequence (DNA): TGCGCCAGCAGCTACCGGGACAGGGTCACTGAAGCTTTCTTT.

V and J are TRBV12-3 or TRBV12-4 and TRBJ2-4; possible D gene TRBD2, 5 bases. V gave up 3 bases and J gave up 0 bases, with 12 bases separating them. The CDR3 loop spans 16 amino acids. The chain's CDR3 is CASSFSLGVAKNIQYF. CDR3 nucleotide sequence: TGTGCCAGCAGTTTTAGCCTCGGGGTAGCCAAAAACATTCAGTACTTC.

This clonotype was counted only a few times. This chain links TRBV27 with TRBJ1-6; a weak D match, TRBD1 (5 bases). Germline CDR1 is MNHEY and CDR2 is SMNVEV (reference sequence). Trimming removed 2 bases at V and 10 bases at J, with 12 bases between. The CDR3 has 14 residues. The CDR3 is CASSLGQGWSPLHF. CDR3 DNA sequence: TGTGCCAGCAGTTTAGGGCAGGGATGGTCACCCCTCCACTTT.

This chain joins TRBV29-1 and TRBJ1-4, with a tentative D call TRBD1 (5 bases). V lost 0 bases and J 7 bases, leaving 9 bases between the germline ends. Germline values: CDR1 SQVTM, CDR2 ANQGSEA. The CDR3 extends over 13 amino acids. This CDR3 is CSVEDMGGEKLFF. The CDR3 bases are TGCAGCGTTGAAGATATGGGGGGTGAAAAACTGTTTTTT.

The rearrangement joins TRBV20-1 to TRBJ2-3; weak D call: TRBD1 (7 bases). This CDR3 is built from 14 residues. V lost 6 bases and J lost 0, with 13 bases in between. Germline loops: CDR1 DFQATT, CDR2 SNEGSKA (reference sequence). CDR3 residues: CSAYRGGSTDTQYF. CDR3 nucleotides: TGCAGTGCCTACAGGGGAGGTAGCACAGATACGCAGTATTTT.

J is TRBJ2-4 and V is TRBV18; D unresolved. V was clipped by 2 bases and J by 2 bases, with 13 bases between them. The CDR3 covers 16 residues. The germline V gene encodes CDR1 KGHSH and CDR2 LQKENI. The CDR3 sequence: CASSPGLGVTKNIQYF. CDR3 sequence (DNA): TGTGCCAGCTCACCAGGGCTGGGCGTTACCAAAAACATTCAGTACTTC.

This clonotype appeared a few times. The chain is built from TRBV29-1 and TRBJ1-1; 9 nucleotides agree with TRBD1. CDR1 and CDR2 (germline): SQVTM, ANQGSEA. V shed 7 bases and J 5 bases; nucleotides not matched to a gene: 8. The CDR3 covers 13 residues. This CDR3 reads CSGKQGAGTEAFF. The CDR3 DNA reads as TGCAGCGGGAAACAGGGGGCCGGGACTGAAGCTTTCTTT.

CDR3 protein: CASSQDRRTGSTGELFF. The CDR3 DNA follows: TGCGCCAGCAGCCAAGATAGGCGGACAGGGAGCACCGGGGAGCTGTTTTTT. The chain is built from TRBV4-1 and TRBJ2-2, with 8 bases identical to TRBD1. The CDR3 sequence is 17 residues long. Germline V gene sequence: CDR1 MGHRA, CDR2 YSYEKL. J gave up 4 bases and V 0 bases, and 7 bases lay outside the gene matches.

The sample holds a few counts of this clonotype. The chain combines TRBV27 with TRBJ2-7; D not resolved. Germline lookup yields CDR1 MNHEY and CDR2 SMNVEV (reference sequence). CDR3 length: 14 amino acids. V was trimmed by 5 bases and J by 5 bases, leaving 16 bases between them. This CDR3 is CASSPHKNPHEQYF. The DNA of the CDR3 is TGTGCCAGCAGTCCACACAAGAACCCCCACGAGCAGTACTTC.

This clonotype turned up a few times. The chain joins TRBV9 to TRBJ2-5; the D is unclear. Germline lookup yields CDR1 SGDLS and CDR2 YYNGEE. The CDR3 extends over 13 amino acids. V was shortened by 2 bases and J by 0 bases, with 5 bases between the two germline ends. CDR3: CASSVGYQETQYF. For the CDR3, the DNA is TGTGCCAGCAGCGTTGGCTACCAAGAGACCCAGTACTTC.

This clonotype was picked up a small number of times. CDR3 sequence: CSARDAQGVREQFF. The DNA of the CDR3 is TGCAGTGCTAGAGACGCACAGGGAGTTAGAGAGCAGTTCTTC. The rearrangement links TRBV20-1 to TRBJ2-1; a weak D match, TRBD1 (6 bases). This CDR3 has 14 amino acids. Germline loops: CDR1 DFQATT, CDR2 SNEGSKA (reference sequence). V lost 0 bases to trimming and J lost 10 bases, with 16 bases between them.

The chain employs TRBV4-1 and TRBJ1-5, with D tentatively TRBD1 (5 bases). Germline lookup yields CDR1 MGHRA and CDR2 YSYEKL. The CDR3 consists of 16 residues. V lost 0 bases and J lost 5, with 14 bases in between. The CDR3 reads CASSQDSGGIYQPQHF. As DNA, the CDR3 is TGCGCCAGCAGCCAAGATAGCGGGGGTATTTATCAGCCCCAGCATTTT.